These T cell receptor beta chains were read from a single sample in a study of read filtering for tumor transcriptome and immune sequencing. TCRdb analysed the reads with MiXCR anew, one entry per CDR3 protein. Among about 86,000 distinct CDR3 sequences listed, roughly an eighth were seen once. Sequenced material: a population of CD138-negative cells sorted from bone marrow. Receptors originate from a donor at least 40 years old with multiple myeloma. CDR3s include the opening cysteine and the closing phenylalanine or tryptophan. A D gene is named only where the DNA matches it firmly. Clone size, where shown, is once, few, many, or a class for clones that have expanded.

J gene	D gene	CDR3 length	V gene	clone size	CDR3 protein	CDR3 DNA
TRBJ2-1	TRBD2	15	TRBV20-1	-	CSASDAPAGGDEQFF	TGCAGTGCTAGTGATGCCCCAGCGGGAGGGGATGAGCAGTTCTTC
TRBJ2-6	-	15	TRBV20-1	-	CSAREGSFGANVLTF	TGCAGTGCTAGAGAGGGAAGCTTTGGGGCCAACGTCCTGACTTTC
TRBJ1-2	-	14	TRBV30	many	CAWSEKGGGYGYTF	TGTGCCTGGAGTGAGAAAGGGGGTGGCTATGGCTACACCTTC
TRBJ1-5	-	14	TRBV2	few	CASSLDRSNQPQHF	TGTGCCAGCAGCCTTGACAGGAGCAATCAGCCCCAGCATTTT
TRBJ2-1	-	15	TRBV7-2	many	CASSLTWSSYNEQFF	TGTGCCAGCAGCTTAACGTGGAGCTCCTACAATGAGCAGTTCTTC
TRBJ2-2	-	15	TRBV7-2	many	CASSPYGANIGELFF	TGTGCCAGCAGCCCATATGGAGCGAACATCGGGGAGCTGTTTTTT
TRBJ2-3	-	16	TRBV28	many	CASMVGGSEITDTQYF	TGTGCCAGCATGGTTGGGGGGAGCGAAATCACAGATACGCAGTATTTT
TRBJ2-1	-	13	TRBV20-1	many	CSANPDFYNEQFF	TGCAGTGCTAATCCGGATTTCTACAATGAGCAGTTCTTC
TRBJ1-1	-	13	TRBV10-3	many	CAISEGGNTEAFF	TGTGCCATCAGTGAGGGGGGCAACACTGAAGCTTTCTTT
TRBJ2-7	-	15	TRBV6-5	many	CASSYSPNRGYEQYF	TGTGCCAGCAGTTACTCCCCGAACCGAGGGTACGAGCAGTACTTC
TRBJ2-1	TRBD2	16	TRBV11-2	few	CASSVRLAGVYNEQFF	TGTGCCAGCAGCGTCAGACTAGCGGGGGTTTACAATGAGCAGTTCTTC
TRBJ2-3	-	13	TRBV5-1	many	CASSLVIADTQYF	TGCGCCAGCAGCTTGGTTATAGCAGATACGCAGTATTTT
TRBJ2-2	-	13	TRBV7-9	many	CVPGGTSTGELFF	TGTGTTCCAGGCGGTACGTCCACCGGGGAGCTGTTTTTT
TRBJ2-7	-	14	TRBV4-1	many	CASSLPGATYEQYF	TGCGCCAGCAGCCTTCCGGGAGCCACCTACGAGCAGTACTTC
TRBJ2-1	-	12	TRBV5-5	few	CASSFVTNEQFF	TGTGCCAGCAGCTTTGTGACCAATGAGCAGTTCTTC
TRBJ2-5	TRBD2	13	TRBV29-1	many	CSVQRERGETQYF	TGCAGCGTACAGCGGGAGCGGGGAGAGACCCAGTACTTC
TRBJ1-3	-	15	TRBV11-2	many	CASSLDPHSGNTIYF	TGTGCCAGCAGCTTAGATCCCCACTCTGGAAACACCATATATTTT
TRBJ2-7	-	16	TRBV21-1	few	CASSKVGTSDRYEQYF	TGTGCCAGCAGCAAAGTCGGGACTAGCGATCGCTACGAGCAGTACTTC
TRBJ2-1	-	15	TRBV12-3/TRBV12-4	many	CASSLDPVGTREQFF	TGTGCCAGCAGTTTGGACCCCGTCGGTACAAGAGAGCAGTTCTTC
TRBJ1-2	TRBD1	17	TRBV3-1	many	CASSQAPGTATNYGYTF	TGTGCCAGCAGCCAAGCCCCCGGGACAGCAACTAACTATGGCTACACCTTC
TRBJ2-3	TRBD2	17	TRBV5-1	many	CASSWRRLAGSTDTQYF	TGCGCCAGCAGCTGGAGGCGACTAGCGGGGAGCACAGATACGCAGTATTTT
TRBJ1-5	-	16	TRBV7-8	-	CASSLEGAGLDQPQHF	TGTGCCAGCAGCTTAGAAGGAGCTGGCCTAGATCAGCCCCAGCATTTT
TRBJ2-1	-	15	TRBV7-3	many	CASSLAGKENNEQFF	TGTGCCAGCAGCTTAGCCGGGAAAGAAAACAATGAGCAGTTCTTC
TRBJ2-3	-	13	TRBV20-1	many	CSARDARTDTQYF	TGCAGTGCTAGGGACGCGAGGACAGATACGCAGTATTTT
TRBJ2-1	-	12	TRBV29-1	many	CSVAGSYNGQFF	TGCAGCGTTGCCGGATCCTACAATGGGCAGTTCTTC
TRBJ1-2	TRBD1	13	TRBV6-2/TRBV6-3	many	CASSGQGDYGYTF	TGTGCCAGCTCGGGACAGGGTGACTATGGCTACACCTTC
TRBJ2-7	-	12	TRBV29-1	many	CSAQDYSYEQYF	TGCAGCGCCCAGGACTATTCCTACGAGCAGTACTTC
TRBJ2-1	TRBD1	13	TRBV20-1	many	CSAIDRVNNEQFF	TGCAGTGCTATTGACAGGGTAAACAATGAGCAGTTCTTC
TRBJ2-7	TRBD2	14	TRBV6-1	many	CASLTSGATYEQYF	TGTGCCAGCCTAACTAGCGGGGCAACCTACGAGCAGTACTTC
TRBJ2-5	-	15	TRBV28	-	CASSSASASQETQYF	TGTGCCAGCAGTTCGGCTAGCGCCTCCCAAGAAACCCAGTACTTC
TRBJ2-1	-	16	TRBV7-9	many	CASSFQAGRVDNEQFF	TGTGCCAGCAGCTTCCAGGCGGGAAGGGTGGACAATGAGCAGTTCTTC
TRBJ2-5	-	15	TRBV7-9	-	CASSLVPAEQETQYF	TGTGCCAGCAGCTTAGTTCCAGCGGAACAAGAGACCCAGTACTTC
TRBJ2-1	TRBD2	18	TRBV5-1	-	CASTLGSLAEVDHNEQFF	TGCGCCAGCACCCTTGGTAGCCTAGCGGAAGTGGACCACAATGAGCAGTTCTTC
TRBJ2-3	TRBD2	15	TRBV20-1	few	CSARESSGPVNTQYF	TGCAGTGCTAGAGAATCTAGCGGGCCCGTAAATACGCAGTATTTT
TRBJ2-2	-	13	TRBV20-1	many	CSASGFNTGELFF	TGCAGTGCGTCGGGGTTTAACACCGGGGAGCTGTTTTTT
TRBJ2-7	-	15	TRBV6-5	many	CASTLSGANSYEQYF	TGTGCCAGCACGCTCTCCGGGGCCAACTCCTACGAGCAGTACTTC
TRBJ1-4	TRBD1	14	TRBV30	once	CAWDVTGPNEKRFF	TGTGCCTGGGACGTGACAGGGCCTAATGAAAAACGGTTTTTT
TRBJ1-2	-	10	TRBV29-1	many	CSVDRPSYTF	TGCAGCGTAGACAGGCCTAGCTACACCTTC
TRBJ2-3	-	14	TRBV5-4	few	CASSLSGGTDTQYF	TGTGCCAGCAGCTTGTCGGGGGGCACAGATACGCAGTATTTT
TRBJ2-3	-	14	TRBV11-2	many	CASSMNPFTDTQYF	TGTGCCAGCAGCATGAATCCGTTCACAGATACGCAGTATTTT
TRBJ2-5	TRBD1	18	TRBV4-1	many	CASSQFPRGRLYQETQYF	TGCGCCAGCAGCCAGTTTCCTAGGGGGCGCCTGTACCAAGAGACCCAGTACTTC
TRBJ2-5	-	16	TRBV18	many	CASSPIGAGRRETQYF	TGTGCCAGCTCACCAATCGGGGCAGGGAGAAGAGAGACCCAGTACTTC